This T cell receptor (beta chain) is drawn from a study of CD4+ T cells in melanoma. Study observations and caveats: A reported correlation linked neoantigen-specific CD4+ T cells to CD8+, macrophage and B cell function. Diverse differentiation states were reported for melanoma neoantigen-specific CD4+ T cells.

Germline-derived CDR1 and CDR2 are LNHDA and SQIVND (reference sequence). This CDR3 comprises 12 residues. V lost 4 bases, J lost 2 bases, and 5 bases lay in between. A word on this clone: The antigen is unknown.

Libraries were prepared by immunoSEQ multiplex PCR; TCRdb keeps only in-frame clonotypes and omits some of them. Among some 120,000 clones, about 90% were seen once, and the ten largest hold 3.3%. The chain has TRBV19 and TRBJ1-2, with unresolved D. The origin of this receptor is a human donor with melanoma. The source material was peripheral blood. This CDR3 reads CASSSGNYGYTF. CDR3 DNA: TGTGCCAGTAGTAGCGGGAACTATGGCTACACCTTC.